One and the same sample provided the 21 T cell receptor beta chains below, sequenced in a study of shared clonotypes between healthy human individuals. CD8 cells regarded as naive lacked CD45RO, were positively chosen for CCR7, and omitted terminally differentiated effector memory CD45RA+ cells. Assay: immunoSEQ multiplex PCR; the TCRdb copy retains only in-frame clones and omits some. The table includes about 2,100,000 clones, approximately 94% detected once. Specimen: naive CD8+ T cells from PBMCs. The receptor source for this set is a man aged 18 to 29 in good health. Some clones in this sample may be carry-over from other donors' samples.

Details on this clone: The sample holds other DNA sequences that translate to the same CDR3. The chain has TRBV7-3 and TRBJ1-4, with D possibly matching TRBD1 (6 bases). V lost 5 bases and J lost 2, with 9 bases in between. The CDR3 runs to 14 residues. CDR1 and CDR2 from the germline V gene are SGHTA and FQGTGA. CDR3 bases: TGTGCCAGCAGCCTACAGGGCACTAATGAAAAACTGTTTTTT. Translating gives CASSLQGTNEKLFF.

V and J are TRBV5-1 and TRBJ2-6; TRBD1 aligns across 7 bases. There are 19 residues in the CDR3. With V trimmed by 2 bases and J by 0 bases, 11 bases remained unmatched. Germline CDR1 and CDR2: SGHRS and YFSETQ. CDR3 protein: CASSFTPGQWGSGANVLTF. CDR3 DNA sequence: TGCGCCAGCAGCTTTACTCCGGGACAGTGGGGCTCTGGGGCCAACGTCCTGACTTTC.

The V call is TRBV5-1, the J call TRBJ2-1, with D possibly being TRBD2 (6 bases). The V end was cut by 4 bases, the J end by 5 bases, with 16 bases between. Germline loops: CDR1 SGHRS, CDR2 YFSETQ. The CDR3 consists of 15 residues. CDR3 nucleotide sequence: TGCGCCAGCAGCCTGAAGCCCGGGACTCACAATGAGCAGTTCTTC. Translating it yields CASSLKPGTHNEQFF.

The chain recombines TRBV11-2 with TRBJ2-4; D is unresolved. CDR1 is SGHAT, CDR2 FQNNGV, per germline. The V gene lost 3 bases and the J gene lost 0 bases, with 21 bases spanning the gap. The CDR3 runs to 19 residues. DNA for the CDR3: TGTGCCAGCAGCTTGGCCCCTACCACAGCGAGACTAGCCAAAAACATTCAGTACTTC. Translating gives CASSLAPTTARLAKNIQYF.

The rearrangement joins TRBV29-1 to TRBJ1-2; TRBD1 aligns across 9 bases. From germline, CDR1 is SQVTM and CDR2 ANQGSEA. Trimming at V came to 7 bases and at J to 8 bases, leaving 8 bases not matched to a gene. This CDR3 is 12 amino acids long. The CDR3 sequence: CSAIGTGKGYTF. CDR3 coding DNA: TGCAGCGCCATCGGGACAGGGAAAGGCTACACCTTC.

The genes are TRBV4-1 and TRBJ2-7, with 8 bases identical to TRBD2. The germline V gene encodes CDR1 MGHRA and CDR2 YSYEKL. The CDR3 is 20 residues long. V gave up 0 bases and J gave up 2 bases; unmatched junction bases: 18. The CDR3 region is CASSQEGLWTSRLEAYEQYF. The DNA of the CDR3 is TGCGCCAGCAGCCAAGAAGGGCTCTGGACTAGCCGGCTTGAGGCCTACGAGCAGTACTTC.

The chain joins TRBV7-8 to TRBJ2-5; 7 nucleotides align to TRBD2. From germline, CDR1 is SGHVS and CDR2 FQNEAQ. This CDR3 contains 18 residues. The V and J ends lost 5 bases and 4 bases, in that order; junction bases with no gene match: 19. The CDR3 here is CASSPAFNSGSAGETQYF. The DNA for the CDR3 is TGTGCCAGCAGCCCCGCATTTAATAGCGGGTCAGCCGGAGAGACCCAGTACTTC.

The rearrangement links TRBV28 to TRBJ2-7; possibly TRBD2 for D (5 bases). The CDR3 is made up of 14 amino acids. Per the germline V gene, CDR1 is MDHEN and CDR2 is SYDVKM. The germline V and J ends were trimmed by 3 bases and 2 bases, with 11 bases remaining between them. CDR3 in DNA: TGTGCCAGCAGTTTCGGCGGGCTTCCCTACGAGCAGTACTTC. Protein sequence: CASSFGGLPYEQYF.

This clone is a singleton in its sample. The chain links TRBV29-1 to TRBJ1-1; D might be TRBD1 (5 bases). The germline gives CDR1 SQVTM, CDR2 ANQGSEA. This CDR3 spans 13 amino acids. The V end lost 7 bases, the J end lost 1 base, and 13 bases lay between the germline ends. In nucleotides, the CDR3 is TGCAGCGGTCAGCAGGGTGGGAACACTGAAGCTTTCTTT. This codes for CSGQQGGNTEAFF. The full variable domain, with the rest looked up from reference TRBV29-1 and TRBJ1-1, is SAVISQKPSRDICQRGTSLTIQCQVDSQVTMMFWYRQQPGQSLTLIATANQGSEATYESGFVIDKFPISRPNLTFSTLTVSNMSPEDSSIYLCSGQQGGNTEAFFGQGTRLTVV.

V gene TRBV9 combines with J gene TRBJ2-1; 11 positions match TRBD2. Trimming took 0 bases from V and 0 from J; bases not matched to a gene: 11. Per germline, CDR1 SGDLS and CDR2 YYNGEE. The CDR3 has 20 residues. The CDR3 sequence: CASSVGLAGTTLSSYNEQFF. CDR3 nucleotides: TGTGCCAGCAGCGTAGGACTAGCGGGGACAACATTAAGCTCCTACAATGAGCAGTTCTTC. The variable domain in full, with the rest retrieved from reference TRBV9 and TRBJ2-1, is DSGVTQTPKHLITATGQRVTLRCSPRSGDLSVYWYQQSLDQGLQFLIQYYNGEERAKGNILERFSAQQFPDLHSELNLSSLELGDSALYFCASSVGLAGTTLSSYNEQFFGPGTRLTVL.

This chain connects TRBV7-8 to TRBJ2-7, with D unclear. Germline CDR1 reads SGHVS; CDR2 reads FQNEAQ. Trimming stripped 0 bases from V and 0 bases from J, with 12 bases between. This CDR3 contains 16 residues. For the CDR3, the DNA is TGTGCCAGCAGCTTAGCGCTCCCTGCGGACTCCTACGAGCAGTACTTC. Translated: CASSLALPADSYEQYF.

The CDR3 sequence is CATSRTTSSTDTQYF. The CDR3 DNA follows: TGTGCCACCAGCAGAACGACTAGCAGCACAGATACGCAGTATTTT. The chain carries TRBV15 and TRBJ2-3, with 7 bases lining up with TRBD2. Germline V lookup: CDR1 LNHNV, CDR2 YYDKDF (reference sequence). J lost 0 bases, V lost 2 bases, and 2 bases had no gene match. The CDR3 covers 15 residues.

The chain is built from TRBV9 and TRBJ1-4; TRBD1 aligns across 7 bases. CDR1 is SGDLS, CDR2 YYNGEE, per germline. Germline trimming cut 4 bases from V and 2 bases from J; bases unmatched to any gene: 5. The CDR3 totals 15 residues. DNA of the CDR3: TGTGCCAGCAGCTTACAGACAGGGACTAATGAAAAACTGTTTTTT. Its protein product is CASSLQTGTNEKLFF.

The chain is built from TRBV4-1 and TRBJ2-5; D ambiguous. The CDR3 is 15 residues long. Trimming removed 1 base from V and 5 bases from J, with 14 bases in between. The germline V gene encodes CDR1 MGHRA and CDR2 YSYEKL. The CDR3 reads CASSQGHNLMETQYF. DNA for the CDR3: TGCGCCAGCAGCCAAGGTCATAACTTAATGGAGACCCAGTACTTC.

V gene TRBV7-8 combines with J gene TRBJ2-3; 9 bases line up with TRBD2. The V segment lost 0 bases and the J segment 3 bases; nucleotides outside the gene matches: 7. Germline loops: CDR1 SGHVS, CDR2 FQNEAQ. The CDR3 contains 17 residues. CDR3 bases: TGTGCCAGCAGCTTAGCGTTAGCGCGGGAGGGGACAGATACGCAGTATTTT. This gives the protein CASSLALAREGTDTQYF.

This clone was found once. This chain connects TRBV9 to TRBJ2-2, with 10 bases identical to TRBD2. The CDR3 is made up of 18 amino acids. Trimming removed 3 bases from V and 6 bases from J; junction bases left unmatched: 14. In germline, CDR1 is SGDLS, CDR2 YYNGEE. CDR3 protein: CASSAEGSSSGGSGELFF. The CDR3 DNA reads as TGTGCCAGCAGCGCCGAAGGATCGTCTAGCGGGGGTTCCGGGGAGCTGTTTTTT. Using reference TRBV9 and TRBJ2-2 for the parts outside the CDR3, the full variable domain is DSGVTQTPKHLITATGQRVTLRCSPRSGDLSVYWYQQSLDQGLQFLIQYYNGEERAKGNILERFSAQQFPDLHSELNLSSLELGDSALYFCASSAEGSSSGGSGELFFGEGSRLTVL.

The chain joins TRBV12-1 to TRBJ1-2; the table's TRBD1 call for D was not verified on the DNA. TRBV12-1 is a listed pseudogene. The CDR3 is 15 amino acids. The CDR3 DNA sequence: TGTGCCAGCAGCCTTCGGACAGTAGCTAACTATGGCTACACCTTC. It is translated as CASSLRTVANYGYTF.

Points on this clone: The same CDR3 can be traced to other DNA sequences in this sample. The chain combines TRBV14 with TRBJ2-7; D unresolved. The CDR3 runs to 12 residues. Germline loops: CDR1 SGHDN, CDR2 FVKESK. V was pared by 1 base and J by 4 bases, with 5 bases between. This chain's CDR3 is CASSQGSYEQYF. CDR3 nucleotide sequence: TGTGCCAGCAGCCAAGGATCGTACGAGCAGTACTTC.

J is TRBJ2-5 and V is TRBV28; 14 bases agree with TRBD2. After removal of 1 base from V and 5 bases from J, the junction contained 15 bases not matched to a gene. This CDR3 has 20 amino acids. Germline V gene sequence: CDR1 MDHEN, CDR2 SYDVKM. CDR3 nucleotide sequence: TGTGCCAGCAGTTTATCGGGACTAGCGGGAGCGGAGGAGGTAGTGGAGACCCAGTACTTC. It translates to CASSLSGLAGAEEVVETQYF.

This rearrangement joins TRBV6-6 to TRBJ1-2, with TRBD1 matching 7 bases. V lost 5 bases to trimming and J lost 0 bases; unmatched junction nucleotides: 9. Per the germline V gene, CDR1 is MNHNY and CDR2 is SVGAGI (reference sequence). The CDR3 length is 16 residues. CDR3 nucleotides: TGTGCCAGCAGTCTAGACAGGGTGAATCCTAACTATGGCTACACCTTC. Residues: CASSLDRVNPNYGYTF.

The chain employs TRBV6-1 and TRBJ1-5, with 9 positions matching TRBD1. Trimming took 2 bases from V and 6 from J; bases not matched to a gene: 8. CDR1 is MNHNS, CDR2 SASEGT, per germline. The CDR3 totals 16 residues. In DNA form, the CDR3 reads TGTGCCAGCAGTGAATATGTGACAGGGGGAAGTCAGCCCCAGCATTTT. Translating it yields CASSEYVTGGSQPQHF.